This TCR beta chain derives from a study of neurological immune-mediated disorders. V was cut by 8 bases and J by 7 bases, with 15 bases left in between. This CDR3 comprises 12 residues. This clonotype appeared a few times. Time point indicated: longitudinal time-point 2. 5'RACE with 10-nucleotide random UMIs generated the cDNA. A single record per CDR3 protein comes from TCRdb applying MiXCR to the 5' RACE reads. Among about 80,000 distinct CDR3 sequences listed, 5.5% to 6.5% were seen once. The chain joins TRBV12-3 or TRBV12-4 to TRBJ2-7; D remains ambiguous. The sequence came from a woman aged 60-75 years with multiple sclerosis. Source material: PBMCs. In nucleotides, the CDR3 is TGTGCCAGCCAGCAGTCGGCTGGGGAGCAGTACTTC. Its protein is CASQQSAGEQYF.